Presented here are 28 T cell receptor beta chains from one specimen sequenced in a study of CD8+ T cells in alopecia areata. As for treatment: oral pan-JAK inhibitor, 5-10 mg twice daily. Reverse transcribed after extraction, RNA yielded cDNA as the sequencing template. Assay: immunoSEQ multiplex PCR; the TCRdb copy retains only in-frame clones and omits some. The sample holds 150,000 or so clones, roughly nine tenths seen once. The sample in question was CD8+ T cells sorted from blood, obtained at week 4, from a patient treated with tofacitinib. These receptors were obtained from a human donor with alopecia areata.

This chain uses TRBV7-9 with TRBJ2-7; possibly TRBD2 for D (5 bases). CDR1 SEHNR and CDR2 FQNEAQ come from the germline V gene (reference sequence). The V and J ends lost 1 base and 3 bases respectively, with 7 bases between them. This CDR3 has 13 residues. The CDR3 bases are TGTGCCAGCAGCTTAGGAGACTACTACGAGCAGTACTTC. Its protein is CASSLGDYYEQYF.

The rearrangement uses TRBV25-1 and TRBJ1-2; D is undetermined. The CDR3 runs to 11 residues. V was clipped by 4 bases and J by 6 bases, with 6 bases between them. Germline CDR1 and CDR2: MGHDK and SYGVNS. The CDR3 bases are TGTGCCAGCAGTGCCGGAGATGGCTACACCTTC. As protein: CASSAGDGYTF.

The V gene is TRBV11-1, the J gene TRBJ1-1; 9 nucleotides line up with TRBD1. J was trimmed by 4 bases and V by 6 bases; bases with no gene match: 6. This CDR3 region has 14 residues. Germline CDR1 SGHAT, CDR2 FQDESV (reference sequence). The CDR3 sequence is CASRYGQGSTEAFF. The DNA of the CDR3 is TGTGCCAGCAGATACGGACAGGGGAGCACTGAAGCTTTCTTT.

The chain has TRBV11-2 and TRBJ2-7; D might be TRBD2 (6 bases). Looked up from germline, CDR1 is SGHAT and CDR2 is FQNNGV. This CDR3 is 14 amino acids long. The germline V and J ends were trimmed by 4 bases and 2 bases, with 12 bases remaining between them. DNA for the CDR3: TGTGCCAGCAGCTCTGCGGGGCTTGCCTACGAGCAGTACTTC. This translates into CASSSAGLAYEQYF.

The chain uses TRBV4-1 and TRBJ1-1; TRBD1 matches 8 bases. CDR3 length: 14 residues. The germline CDR1 and CDR2 sequences are MGHRA and YSYEKL. Trimming cost V 3 bases and J 0 bases; bases outside gene matches: 0. This CDR3 reads CASSQTGVNTEAFF. As DNA, the CDR3 is TGCGCCAGCAGCCAGACAGGGGTGAACACTGAAGCTTTCTTT.

This chain joins TRBV6-1 and TRBJ2-1; TRBD2 matches 11 bases. The germline CDR1 and CDR2 sequences are MNHNS and SASEGT. Germline trimming cut 8 bases from V and 5 bases from J; bases unmatched to any gene: 8. This CDR3 spans 15 amino acids. This CDR3 is CASRPSSGGHNEQFF. CDR3 DNA sequence: TGTGCCAGCCGACCATCTAGCGGGGGGCACAATGAGCAGTTCTTC.

The gene calls are TRBV29-1 and TRBJ1-1, with a tentative D call TRBD1 (6 bases). The ends were cut back, 1 base at V and 8 bases at J, with 8 bases in the middle. Germline V gene lookup returns CDR1 SQVTM and CDR2 ANQGSEA. CDR3 length equals 11 residues. This CDR3 is CSVEGQGEAFF. In DNA, the CDR3 is TGCAGCGTTGAAGGGCAGGGGGAAGCTTTCTTT.

In the case of this clone: Sequence at one end of the junction differs from germline and may be a read error. The chain has TRBV20-1 and TRBJ2-1; 9 nucleotides line up with TRBD2. From germline, CDR1 is DFQATT and CDR2 SNEGSKA (reference sequence). The CDR3 spans 11 residues. The CDR3 reads CSASLGGRAVF. The CDR3 nucleotides read TGCAGTGCTAGTTTGGGCGGGAGGGCAGTCTTC.

Concerning this clone: The junction departs from germline at one end; a sequencing error may be responsible. The chain combines TRBV29-1 with TRBJ2-1; D perhaps matches TRBD2 (6 bases). The CDR3 is 13 residues long. Germline CDR1 and CDR2: SQVTM and ANQGSEA. The CDR3 bases are TGCAGCGTTGAAGGACTAGGTAACAATAAGCAGTTCTTC. This translates into CSVEGLGNNKQFF.

This chain connects TRBV4-1 to TRBJ2-1; TRBD2 is a possible D gene (5 bases). CDR1 is MGHRA, CDR2 YSYEKL, per germline. With 4 bases removed from V and 0 bases from J, the gap between germline ends came to 10 bases. The CDR3 consists of 15 residues. CDR3 bases: TGCGCCAGCAGCCGAGGGCCCAGCTCCTACAATGAGCAGTTCTTC. Translated: CASSRGPSSYNEQFF.

The chain links TRBV6-5 to TRBJ2-1, with D perhaps TRBD1 (7 bases). The CDR3 runs to 13 residues. Trimming shortened V by 6 bases and J by 6 bases, and 12 bases separated the two germline ends. Germline loops: CDR1 MNHEY, CDR2 SVGAGI. The DNA of the CDR3 is TGTGCCAGCAGGCAGGGGGGCATCAATGAGCAGTTCTTC. It is translated as CASRQGGINEQFF.

The chain links TRBV30 to TRBJ2-2; D not resolved. Germline values: CDR1 GTSNPN, CDR2 SVGIG (reference sequence). There are 11 residues in the CDR3. Trimming pared 6 bases from V and 13 bases from J, leaving 15 bases between. Here the CDR3 DNA reads TGTGCCTGTCGAGCCGGGTCTGCGCTGTTTTTT. Translation: CACRAGSALFF.

This clone was seen once. The rearrangement uses TRBV2 and TRBJ2-7; TRBD1 agrees at 7 bases. The CDR3 totals 12 residues. The germline V gene encodes CDR1 SNHLY and CDR2 FYNNEI. V shed 6 bases, J shed 4 bases, and the junction held 3 bases outside the gene matches. Here the CDR3 reads CASSNRGYEQYF. The CDR3 coding sequence is TGTGCCAGCAGCAACAGGGGTTACGAGCAGTACTTC. Supplemented by reference TRBV2 and TRBJ2-7, the full variable domain reads EPEVTQTPSHQVTQMGQEVILRCVPISNHLYFYWYRQILGQKVEFLVSFYNNEISEKSEIFDDQFSVERPDGSNFTLKIRSTKLEDSAMYFCASSNRGYEQYFGPGTRLTVT.

The chain carries TRBV4-1 and TRBJ2-3; tentative D call: TRBD2 (5 bases). The germline V gene encodes CDR1 MGHRA and CDR2 YSYEKL. The V gene lost 4 bases and the J gene lost 4 bases, with 6 bases spanning the gap. The CDR3 totals 12 residues. CDR3 protein: CASSPEADTQYF. CDR3 nucleotide sequence: TGCGCCAGCAGCCCGGAGGCAGATACGCAGTATTTT.

V and J are TRBV5-1 and TRBJ2-1, with 8 bases that match TRBD2. The CDR3 is made up of 15 amino acids. J gave up 1 base and V 4 bases, and 4 bases lay outside the gene matches. The V gene's germline CDR1 is SGHRS and CDR2 YFSETQ. In nucleotides, the CDR3 is TGCGCCAGCAGCGGCGGGAGGAGGTCCTACAATGAGCAGTTCTTC. Its translation is CASSGGRRSYNEQFF.

This sequence joins TRBV2 and TRBJ2-2; TRBD1 agrees at 8 bases. Trimming took 6 bases from V and 3 from J; bases not matched to a gene: 6. The CDR3 length is 15 residues. Germline V gene lookup returns CDR1 SNHLY and CDR2 FYNNEI. The CDR3 here is CASRIRQGYTGELFF. CDR3 in DNA: TGTGCCAGCAGAATACGACAGGGGTACACCGGGGAGCTGTTTTTT.

This clone was counted only a few times. The J gene is TRBJ2-3, the V gene TRBV7-9; 7 bases are a match to TRBD1. V was pared by 5 bases and J by 2 bases, with 7 bases of the junction left unmatched. The CDR3 has 15 amino acids. Per germline, CDR1 SEHNR and CDR2 FQNEAQ (reference sequence). The CDR3 here is CASSPQGSTTDTQYF. The CDR3 DNA reads TGTGCCAGCAGCCCACAGGGGTCCACCACAGATACGCAGTATTTT.

Of note for this clone: Other DNA variants within this sample encode the same CDR3. The chain carries TRBV4-1 and TRBJ2-7; the D call may be TRBD1 or TRBD2 (5 bases each). Germline V gene sequence: CDR1 MGHRA, CDR2 YSYEKL. The CDR3 length is 15 residues. V shed 0 bases and J shed 4 bases, with 13 bases lying between them. Written as DNA, the CDR3 is TGCGCCAGCAGCCAAGAGTCACGGGGACGGTACGAGCAGTACTTC. Protein product: CASSQESRGRYEQYF.

V and J are TRBV7-8 and TRBJ2-7, with D uncertain. CDR1 is SGHVS and CDR2 is FQNEAQ in the germline V gene. This CDR3 comprises 13 residues. V was trimmed by 1 base and J by 6 bases, leaving 10 bases between them. The CDR3 region is CASSLVATREQYF. The DNA for the CDR3 is TGTGCCAGCAGCTTAGTTGCAACCCGCGAGCAGTACTTC.

This chain connects TRBV30 to TRBJ2-6; tentatively, D is TRBD1 (6 bases). The CDR3 loop spans 20 amino acids. V was clipped by 1 base and J by 0 bases, with 22 bases between them. Germline lookup yields CDR1 GTSNPN and CDR2 SVGIG (reference sequence). CDR3 nucleotide sequence: TGTGCCTGGAGTGCTCTACTCACCGGGACACTTAACTCTGGGGCCAACGTCCTGACTTTC. This codes for CAWSALLTGTLNSGANVLTF.

This clone was seen a single time. This chain joins TRBV14 and TRBJ2-7, with D possibly TRBD2 on 6 matching bases. Deletions cut 4 bases from V and 3 bases from J, with 13 bases between. Germline V gene data show CDR1 as SGHDN and CDR2 as FVKESK. CDR3 length equals 14 residues. In DNA form, the CDR3 reads TGTGCCAGCAGCCCAGAGGCGGGATACTACGAGCAGTACTTC. Protein product: CASSPEAGYYEQYF.

As to this clone: Relative to the germline gene, one junction end is altered; a read error may explain this. The CDR3 sequence: CASSLAVGDEQYF. In nucleotides, the CDR3 is TGTGCTAGCAGCTTAGCGGTCGGAGACGAGCAGTACTTC. This chain links TRBV7-7 with TRBJ2-7; weak D call: TRBD2 (6 bases). The CDR3 covers 13 residues. In germline, CDR1 is SSHAT, CDR2 FNYEAQ (reference sequence).

Details on this clone: At one end the junction does not follow the germline gene, possibly because of a read error. Other DNA sequences in the same sample also yield this CDR3. The V gene is TRBV2, the J gene TRBJ2-5; D unresolved. Germline-derived CDR1 and CDR2 are SNHLY and FYNNEI. The CDR3 sequence is 11 residues long. This CDR3 reads CATPNRETQYF. In nucleotides, the CDR3 is TGCGCCACTCCAAATCGGGAGACCCAGTACTTC.

The chain is built from TRBV6-1 and TRBJ2-7, with 11 bases aligning to TRBD2. After removal of 6 bases from V and 3 bases from J, the junction contained 1 base not matched to a gene. The germline CDR1 and CDR2 sequences are MNHNS and SASEGT. The CDR3 extends over 13 amino acids. In DNA form, the CDR3 reads TGTGCCAGCAGGGGACTAGCGGACTACGAGCAGTACTTC. It translates to CASRGLADYEQYF.

The chain is built from TRBV19 and TRBJ2-1; 11 nucleotides align to TRBD2. The V gene's germline CDR1 is LNHDA and CDR2 SQIVND (reference sequence). V trimming: 7 bases; J trimming: 3 bases; junction bases outside the gene matches: 5. This CDR3 is 15 amino acids long. CDR3 bases: TGTGCCAGTAAAACTAGCGGGGGACGCTACAATGAGCAGTTCTTC. It translates to CASKTSGGRYNEQFF.

The chain employs TRBV7-9 and TRBJ2-7; D unclear. Germline V gene data show CDR1 as SEHNR and CDR2 as FQNEAQ (reference sequence). The CDR3 is 13 residues long. V lost 5 bases and J 1 base, leaving 9 bases between the germline ends. CDR3 nucleotides: TGTGCCAGCAGCCGCGCTGGGTCCTACGAGCAGTACTTC. Translation: CASSRAGSYEQYF.

The chain links TRBV9 to TRBJ2-5; D is ambiguous. This CDR3 spans 13 amino acids. V lost 4 bases and J lost 0, with 7 bases in between. CDR1 and CDR2 from the germline V gene are SGDLS and YYNGEE. The CDR3 spells CASSSENQETQYF. The CDR3 DNA reads TGTGCCAGCAGCTCCGAGAACCAAGAGACCCAGTACTTC.

The chain carries TRBV5-1 and TRBJ2-1; TRBD2 matches at 7 bases. The ends lost 3 bases at V and 7 bases at J; junction bases unmatched: 13. This CDR3 has 16 residues. Germline V gene data show CDR1 as SGHRS and CDR2 as YFSETQ. The CDR3 coding sequence is TGCGCCAGCAGCTGGACCCCTGGGCGGGAGAAGAATGAGCAGTTCTTC. It encodes CASSWTPGREKNEQFF.